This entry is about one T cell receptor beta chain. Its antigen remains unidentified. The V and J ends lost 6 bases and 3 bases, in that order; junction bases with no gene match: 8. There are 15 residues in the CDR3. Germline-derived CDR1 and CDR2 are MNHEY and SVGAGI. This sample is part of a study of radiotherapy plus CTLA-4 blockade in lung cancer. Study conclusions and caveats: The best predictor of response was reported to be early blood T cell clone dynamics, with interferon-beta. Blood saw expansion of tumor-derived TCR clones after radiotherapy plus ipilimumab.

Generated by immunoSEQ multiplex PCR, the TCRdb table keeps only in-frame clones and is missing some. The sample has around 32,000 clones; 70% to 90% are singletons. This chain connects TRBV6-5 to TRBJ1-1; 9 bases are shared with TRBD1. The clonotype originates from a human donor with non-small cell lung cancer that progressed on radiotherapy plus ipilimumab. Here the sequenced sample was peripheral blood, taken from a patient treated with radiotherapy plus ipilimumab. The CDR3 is CASSKPGQGHTEAFF. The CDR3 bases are TGTGCCAGCAGCAAACCGGGACAGGGTCACACTGAAGCTTTCTTT.